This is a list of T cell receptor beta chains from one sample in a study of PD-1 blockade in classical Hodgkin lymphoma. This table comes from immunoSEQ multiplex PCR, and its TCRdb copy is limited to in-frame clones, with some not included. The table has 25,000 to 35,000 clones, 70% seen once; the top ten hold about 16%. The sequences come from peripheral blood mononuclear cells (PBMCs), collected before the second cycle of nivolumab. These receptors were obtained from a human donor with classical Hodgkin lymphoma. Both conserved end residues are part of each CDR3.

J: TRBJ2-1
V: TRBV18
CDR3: CASSQAQGGNEQFF

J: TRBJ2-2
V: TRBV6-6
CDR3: CASSPRRGELFF

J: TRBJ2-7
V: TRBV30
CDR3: CAWTQGTYEQYF

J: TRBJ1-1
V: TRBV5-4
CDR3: CASSLRDGGNTEAFF

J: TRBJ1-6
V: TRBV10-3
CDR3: CAISPDRGLANSPLHF

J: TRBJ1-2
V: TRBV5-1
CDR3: CASREQGDVGGYTF

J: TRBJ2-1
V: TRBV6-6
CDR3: CASNRQGSGEQFF

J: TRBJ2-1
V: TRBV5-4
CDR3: CASSFGWGDEQFF

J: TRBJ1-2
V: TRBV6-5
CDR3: CASRSLKQSTQTF

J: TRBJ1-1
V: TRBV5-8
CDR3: CASSLLTGRAFF

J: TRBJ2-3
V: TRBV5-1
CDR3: CASSFLAGTDTQYF

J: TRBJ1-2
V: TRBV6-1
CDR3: CASRKGINGYTF

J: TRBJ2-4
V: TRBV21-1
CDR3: CASSKVRFRANYPVAKNIQYF

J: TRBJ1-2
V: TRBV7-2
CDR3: CASSLGSRDGYTF

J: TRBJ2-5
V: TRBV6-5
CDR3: CASSYGVVETQYF

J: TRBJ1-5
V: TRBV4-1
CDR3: CASSRSGGQPQHF

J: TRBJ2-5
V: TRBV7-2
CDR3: CASSWGVVETQYF

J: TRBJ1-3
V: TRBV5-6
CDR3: CASSYRTGISGNTIYF

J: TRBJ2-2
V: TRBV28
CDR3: CASSFSWGTGELFF

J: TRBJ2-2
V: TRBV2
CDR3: CARLDPGRTGELFF

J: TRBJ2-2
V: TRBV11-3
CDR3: CASWGTGANTGELFF

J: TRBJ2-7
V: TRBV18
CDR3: CASSPSQGSYEQYF